Below are 13 T cell receptor beta chains sequenced from a single sample in a study of technical replicates of blood from several donors (dated by TCRdb to 2016 to 2017). Library creation used the immunoSEQ multiplex PCR assay. TCRdb stores this immuneACCESS table with in-frame sequences only. Part of the clones is absent; in the studies checked, under half of the shortfall reflects unresolved V genes, and no reason is known for the rest. In this sample the table shows around 93,000 clones, over 90% of which occur a single time. Under 0.35% of the sample rests with the top ten. Sequencing input: T cells isolated from PBMCs. These receptors originate from a human donor in good health.

Comment on this clone: A junction end diverges from the germline sequence, so it may reflect a read error. The gene calls are TRBV27 and TRBJ1-2; 7 nucleotides align to TRBD1. This CDR3 comprises 16 residues. Germline assignment: CDR1 MNHEY and CDR2 SMNVEV (reference sequence). The CDR3 nucleotides are TGTGCCAGCAGTGTATCAAAGGGACAGACCTTCTATGGCTACACCTTC. Its translation is CASSVSKGQTFYGYTF.

This chain joins TRBV6-4 and TRBJ1-1; TRBD1 might be the D (5 bases). Trimming took 3 bases from V and 5 from J, leaving 13 bases between them. The V gene's germline CDR1 is MRHNA and CDR2 SNTAGT. This CDR3 is built from 14 residues. CDR3 amino acids: CASSEVPGRTEAFF. In nucleotides, the CDR3 is TGTGCCAGCAGTGAGGTCCCAGGGCGAACTGAAGCTTTCTTT.

The chain recombines TRBV4-3 with TRBJ2-7; the match to TRBD1 covers 7 bases. CDR3 size: 12 residues. Germline loops: CDR1 LGHNA, CDR2 YSLEER. Losses at the gene ends were 6 bases for V and 3 bases for J; bases not matched to a gene: 2. The CDR3 loop is CASSGDSYEQYF. The CDR3 DNA reads as TGCGCCAGCAGTGGGGACAGCTACGAGCAGTACTTC.

The V call is TRBV9, the J call TRBJ2-1; 15 bases fit TRBD2. CDR1 and CDR2 (germline): SGDLS, YYNGEE. The trim removed 4 bases at V and 7 bases at J, leaving 9 bases unmatched. The CDR3 length is 17 residues. DNA for the CDR3: TGTGCCAGCAGCTTAAATACGGGACTAGCGGGAGGTAATGAGCAGTTCTTC. The encoded protein is CASSLNTGLAGGNEQFF. Full variable domain (outside the CDR3, taken from reference TRBV9 and TRBJ2-1): DSGVTQTPKHLITATGQRVTLRCSPRSGDLSVYWYQQSLDQGLQFLIQYYNGEERAKGNILERFSAQQFPDLHSELNLSSLELGDSALYFCASSLNTGLAGGNEQFFGPGTRLTVL.

The V gene is TRBV11-3, the J gene TRBJ2-1; possible D gene TRBD2, 6 bases. The CDR3 has 14 amino acids. Trimming cost V 1 base and J 6 bases, with 10 bases left between them. Germline values: CDR1 SGHNT, CDR2 YENEEA. The CDR3 coding sequence is TGTGCCAGCAGCTTAGGGGGGGTCTCCAATGAGCAGTTCTTC. This translates into CASSLGGVSNEQFF.

The chain uses TRBV11-3 and TRBJ2-2, with TRBD2 as a possible D gene (6 bases). The length of the CDR3 is 13 residues. The germline gives CDR1 SGHNT, CDR2 YENEEA. The V end was cut by 1 base, the J end by 6 bases, with 6 bases between. CDR3 DNA sequence: TGTGCCAGCAGCTTAGCTAGCGCCGGGGAGCTGTTTTTT. The encoded protein is CASSLASAGELFF.

The chain has TRBV4-3 and TRBJ1-2; D ambiguous. Between the trimmed V and J ends, which lost 2 bases and 4 bases, there was a span of 14 bases. This CDR3 is 15 amino acids long. CDR1 is LGHNA, CDR2 YSLEER, per germline. The CDR3 reads CASSQKTATGYGYTF. The CDR3 coding sequence is TGCGCCAGCAGCCAAAAGACCGCGACTGGCTATGGCTACACCTTC.

The chain carries TRBV7-8 and TRBJ2-2, with TRBD2 identical over 11 bases. CDR1 is SGHVS and CDR2 is FQNEAQ in the germline V gene. The CDR3 is 16 residues long. The trim removed 5 bases at V and 3 bases at J, leaving 5 bases unmatched. As DNA, the CDR3 is TGTGCCAGCAGCATTCTTAGCGGGAGGGACACCGGGGAGCTGTTTTTT. Amino acids: CASSILSGRDTGELFF.

This chain connects TRBV5-4 to TRBJ2-3; possible D gene TRBD2, 5 bases. The CDR3 runs to 11 residues. Germline values: CDR1 SGHNT, CDR2 YYREEE (reference sequence). Trimming removed 4 bases at V and 5 bases at J, with 5 bases between. The DNA for the CDR3 is TGTGCCAGCAGCGGAGGAGATACGCAGTATTTT. It encodes CASSGGDTQYF.

This clone was detected only once. The chain employs TRBV6-1 and TRBJ2-7; D gene uncertain. V lost 8 bases and J 3 bases, leaving 14 bases between the germline ends. The CDR3 spans 13 residues. CDR1 and CDR2 (germline): MNHNS, SASEGT. CDR3 amino acids: CASALSERYEQYF. DNA of the CDR3: TGTGCCAGCGCCTTGAGTGAGCGCTACGAGCAGTACTTC.

The rearrangement links TRBV14 to TRBJ2-1; a possible D gene is TRBD2 (6 bases). Germline V gene data show CDR1 as SGHDN and CDR2 as FVKESK. This CDR3 has 14 residues. The germline V and J ends were trimmed by 5 bases and 3 bases, with 11 bases remaining between them. The CDR3 DNA follows: TGTGCCAGCAGCGGGGACTCTTACTACAATGAGCAGTTCTTC. It specifies CASSGDSYYNEQFF.

The V call is TRBV11-2, the J call TRBJ2-7, with 12 nucleotides matching TRBD2. With 8 bases clipped from V and 0 bases from J, the junction kept 2 bases outside the gene matches. This CDR3 region has 14 residues. In germline, CDR1 is SGHAT, CDR2 FQNNGV. The CDR3 here is CASGLAGLSYEQYF. DNA of the CDR3: TGTGCCAGCGGACTAGCGGGACTCTCCTACGAGCAGTACTTC.

The chain is built from TRBV29-1 and TRBJ1-4; D possibly corresponds to TRBD1 (5 bases). CDR3 size: 13 residues. The V gene lost 4 bases and the J gene lost 4 bases, with 10 bases spanning the gap. Looked up from germline, CDR1 is SQVTM and CDR2 is ANQGSEA. The CDR3 bases are TGCAGCGTTGGATCAGACAGTAATGAAAAACTGTTTTTT. Translation gives CSVGSDSNEKLFF.